Below are 10 T cell receptor beta chains sequenced from a single sample in a study of blood T cell repertoires in COVID-19. The data were produced by immunoSEQ multiplex PCR, yet TCRdb's version contains in-frame clones alone and is incomplete. The profile shows 150,000 to 200,000 clones, roughly 90% of them singletons. Material for sequencing was PBMCs or T cells enriched from blood (not recorded which). Every receptor here comes from a woman in her late teens or twenties who had recovered from COVID-19.

The chain employs TRBV9 and TRBJ2-5; no firm D call. Germline assignment: CDR1 SGDLS and CDR2 YYNGEE. The V end was cut by 3 bases, the J end by 5 bases, with 11 bases between. The CDR3 has 13 amino acids. The CDR3, as DNA: TGTGCCAGCAGCGCCCTTGTTTCCGAGACCCAGTACTTC. Its translation is CASSALVSETQYF. The whole variable domain, remainder taken from reference TRBV9 and TRBJ2-5, is DSGVTQTPKHLITATGQRVTLRCSPRSGDLSVYWYQQSLDQGLQFLIQYYNGEERAKGNILERFSAQQFPDLHSELNLSSLELGDSALYFCASSALVSETQYFGPGTRLLVL.

The table lists this clone with a count of one. The chain has TRBV7-9 and TRBJ1-3, with D unresolved. Germline CDR1 and CDR2: SEHNR and FQNEAQ (reference sequence). This CDR3 contains 16 residues. V was clipped by 1 base and J by 2 bases, with 12 bases between them. CDR3 DNA sequence: TGTGCCAGCAGCTTAGGGGTCGGCGGGGCTGGAAACACCATATATTTT. As protein: CASSLGVGGAGNTIYF. Combining the CDR3 with reference TRBV7-9 and TRBJ1-3 gives the whole variable domain DTGVSQNPRHKITKRGQNVTFRCDPISEHNRLYWYRQTLGQGPEFLTYFQNEAQLEKSRLLSDRFSAERPKGSFSTLEIQRTEQGDSAMYLCASSLGVGGAGNTIYFGEGSWLTVV.

The gene calls are TRBV9 and TRBJ2-3, with D maybe TRBD1 (5 bases). V shed 4 bases and J shed 0 bases, with 12 bases lying between them. The CDR3 is 15 amino acids. CDR1 and CDR2 (germline): SGDLS, YYNGEE. CDR3 coding DNA: TGTGCCAGCAGCCCCCAGACAGCTAGCACAGATACGCAGTATTTT. This codes for CASSPQTASTDTQYF.

J is TRBJ2-2 and V is TRBV2; a weak D match, TRBD1 (5 bases). V lost 6 bases, J lost 4 bases, and 9 bases lay in between. The CDR3 consists of 13 residues. Germline-derived CDR1 and CDR2 are SNHLY and FYNNEI. DNA for the CDR3: TGTGCCAGCAGGGCAGACAGCACCGGGGAGCTGTTTTTT. Translation gives CASRADSTGELFF.

The V gene is TRBV19, the J gene TRBJ1-2, with D tentatively TRBD1 (5 bases). The germline V gene has CDR1 LNHDA and CDR2 SQIVND (reference sequence). The CDR3 totals 15 residues. V was trimmed by 6 bases and J by 3 bases, leaving 17 bases between them. CDR3 coding DNA: TGTGCCAGTAGGCCCGGGACTCTAATCCACTATGGCTACACCTTC. Translation: CASRPGTLIHYGYTF.

The V and J genes are TRBV6-5 and TRBJ1-1; TRBD1 aligns across 7 bases. The germline V gene has CDR1 MNHEY and CDR2 SVGAGI. CDR3 size: 13 residues. With 7 bases clipped from V and 1 base from J, the junction kept 3 bases outside the gene matches. As DNA, the CDR3 is TGTGCCAGCAAAAAGGGGGCGAACACTGAAGCTTTCTTT. It yields the protein CASKKGANTEAFF.

The rearrangement links TRBV29-1 to TRBJ2-1; a possible D gene is TRBD1 (7 bases). Trimming left V 4 bases short and J 9 bases short, with 22 bases between. Looked up from germline, CDR1 is SQVTM and CDR2 is ANQGSEA. The CDR3 extends over 15 amino acids. CDR3 loop: CSVGYFGQEGFEQFF. The CDR3 DNA reads as TGCAGCGTTGGATATTTTGGACAGGAGGGTTTTGAGCAGTTCTTC.

V gene TRBV10-3 combines with J gene TRBJ2-3; 11 bases are shared with TRBD1. Germline V CDR1 and CDR2: ENHRY, SYGVKD. Losses at the gene ends were 0 bases for V and 4 bases for J; bases not matched to a gene: 3. The CDR3 contains 16 residues. In DNA, the CDR3 is TGTGCCATCAGTGAGTCCCCGGGACAGGGGGCAGATACGCAGTATTTT. Translation: CAISESPGQGADTQYF.

The chain combines TRBV5-5 with TRBJ1-6, with D uncertain. CDR3 length equals 16 residues. Per the germline V gene, CDR1 is SGHKS and CDR2 is YYEKEE (reference sequence). The V and J ends lost 4 bases and 3 bases respectively, with 14 bases between them. The CDR3 DNA follows: TGTGCCAGCAGCCCGAGCGGTGGGAGCTATAATTCACCCCTCCACTTT. Residues: CASSPSGGSYNSPLHF.

This chain connects TRBV7-9 to TRBJ2-7; a weak D match, TRBD2 (5 bases). The CDR3 loop spans 15 amino acids. Germline values: CDR1 SEHNR, CDR2 FQNEAQ (reference sequence). The V gene lost 3 bases and the J gene lost 5 bases, with 17 bases spanning the gap. Here the CDR3 DNA reads TGTGCCAGCAGCTTCGATCGCGTAGGGAGCCACGAGCAGTACTTC. This gives the protein CASSFDRVGSHEQYF.